A single T cell receptor beta chain is shown here with its context. Its antigen is unidentified. The ends were cut back, 7 bases at V and 1 base at J, with 14 bases in the middle. The germline CDR1 and CDR2 sequences are LNHDA and SQIVND (reference sequence). The CDR3 is made up of 15 amino acids. This sample is part of a study of cytomegalovirus exposure and HLA in healthy donors. Study results and limitations: Several of the most significant clusters were apparently associated with common viral pathogens in a later analysis. Sequencing depth across donors, presence/absence analyses assumed, was roughly uniform. Reports credit the classifier with highly specific, highly sensitive diagnosis of cytomegalovirus status.

Participants comprised healthy donors of bone marrow. A multiplex PCR was run with 60 Vbeta primers and 13 Jbeta primers. TCRdb's copy holds only in-frame clones and misses some; the assay was immunoSEQ multiplex PCR. Of 80,000 or so clones listed, approximately 67% are singletons. The genes are TRBV19 and TRBJ1-5; D remains unclear. This clonotype was obtained from a male donor in good health and CMV-seropositive. Sequencing was carried out using PBMCs. In nucleotides, the CDR3 is TGTGCCAGTAAGCTGACCGGGGTGAGCAATCAGCCCCAGCATTTT. Its protein is CASKLTGVSNQPQHF.